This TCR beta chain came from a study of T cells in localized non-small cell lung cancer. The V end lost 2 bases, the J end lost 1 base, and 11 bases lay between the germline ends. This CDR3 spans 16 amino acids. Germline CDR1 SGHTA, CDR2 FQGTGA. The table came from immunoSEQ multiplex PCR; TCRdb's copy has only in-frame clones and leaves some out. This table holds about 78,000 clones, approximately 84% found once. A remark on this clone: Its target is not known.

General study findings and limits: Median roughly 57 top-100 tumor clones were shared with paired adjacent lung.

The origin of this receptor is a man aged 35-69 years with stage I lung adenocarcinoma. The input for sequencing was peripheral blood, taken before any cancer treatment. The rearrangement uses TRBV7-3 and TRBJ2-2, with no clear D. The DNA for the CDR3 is TGTGCCAGCAGCTTATTTCCCGGAAAGAACACCGGGGAGCTGTTTTTT. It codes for CASSLFPGKNTGELFF.